This T cell receptor (beta chain) is drawn from a study of T cells in Graves' hyperthyroidism and ophthalmopathy. Whole-study findings and limits: Stable hyperthyroidism and ophthalmopathy were separated using 13 V-J signatures.

Clinical symptoms, serum thyroxine, TRAb, thyroid ultrasound and orbital computed tomography informed diagnoses. This clonotype was recorded many times. As yet, its antigen is unknown. Amplified TCR beta CDR3 regions derived from RNA transcripts. Initially, a first-round RT-PCR of the TCR CDR3 employed the HTBI primer set. TCRdb re-called the multiplex PCR reads with MiXCR, one entry per CDR3 protein. Here the sample spans over 450,000 distinct CDR3 sequences, more than 15% being singletons. CDR1 is MGHRA and CDR2 is YSYEKL in the germline V gene. V was clipped by 4 bases and J by 0 bases, with 17 bases between them. The CDR3 is 17 amino acids.

The chain uses TRBV4-1 and TRBJ2-3, with D unresolved. Sequencing was performed on blood. The clonotype originates from a woman aged 18-29 years with Graves' ophthalmopathy. This CDR3 is CASSPRPWLFSTDTQYF. The CDR3 DNA reads as TGCGCCAGCAGCCCCCGACCGTGGCTGTTTAGCACAGATACGCAGTATTTT.